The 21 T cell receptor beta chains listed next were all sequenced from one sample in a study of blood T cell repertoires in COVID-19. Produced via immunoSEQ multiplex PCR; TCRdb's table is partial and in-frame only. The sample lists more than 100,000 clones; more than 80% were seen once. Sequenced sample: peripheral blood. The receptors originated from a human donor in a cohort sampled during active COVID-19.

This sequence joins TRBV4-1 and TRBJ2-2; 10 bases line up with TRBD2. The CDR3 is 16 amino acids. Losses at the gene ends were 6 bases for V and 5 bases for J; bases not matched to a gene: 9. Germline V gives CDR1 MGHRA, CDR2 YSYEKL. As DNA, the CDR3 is TGCGCCAGCAGAGGAGTTGAGCGGGGGGGGACCGGGGAGCTGTTTTTT. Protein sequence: CASRGVERGGTGELFF.

This CDR3 reads CASSVTSGASSYNEQFF. In DNA, the CDR3 is TGTGCCAGCAGTGTGACTAGCGGGGCTAGCTCCTACAATGAGCAGTTCTTC. The rearrangement links TRBV7-3 to TRBJ2-1; 11 bases match TRBD2. This CDR3 comprises 17 residues. V trimming: 6 bases; J trimming: 0 bases; junction bases outside the gene matches: 7. Germline V lookup: CDR1 SGHTA, CDR2 FQGTGA.

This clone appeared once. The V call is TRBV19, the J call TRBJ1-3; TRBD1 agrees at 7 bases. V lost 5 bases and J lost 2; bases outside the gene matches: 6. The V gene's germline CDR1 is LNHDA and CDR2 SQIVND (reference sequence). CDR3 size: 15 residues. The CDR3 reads CASSVTGTAGNTIYF. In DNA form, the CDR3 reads TGTGCCAGTAGTGTAACCGGGACAGCTGGAAACACCATATATTTT.

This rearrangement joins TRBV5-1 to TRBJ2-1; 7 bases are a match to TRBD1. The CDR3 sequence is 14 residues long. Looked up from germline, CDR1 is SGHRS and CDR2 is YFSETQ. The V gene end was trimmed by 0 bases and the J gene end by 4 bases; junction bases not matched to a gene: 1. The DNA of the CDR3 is TGCGCCAGCAGCTTGGAGACAGGGTACAATGAGCAGTTCTTC. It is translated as CASSLETGYNEQFF.

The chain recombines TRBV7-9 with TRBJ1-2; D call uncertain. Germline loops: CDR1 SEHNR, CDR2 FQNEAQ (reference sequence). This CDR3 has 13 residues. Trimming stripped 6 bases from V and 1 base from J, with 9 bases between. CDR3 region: CASRATGNYGYTF. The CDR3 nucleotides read TGTGCCAGCAGAGCGACCGGTAACTATGGCTACACCTTC.

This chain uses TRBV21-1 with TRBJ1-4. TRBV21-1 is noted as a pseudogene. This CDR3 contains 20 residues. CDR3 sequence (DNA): TGTGCCAGCAGCAAAAACCCAACTGGGAGAAGGGATGGCACTAATGAAAAACTGTTTTTT. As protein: CASSKNPTGRRDGTNEKLFF.

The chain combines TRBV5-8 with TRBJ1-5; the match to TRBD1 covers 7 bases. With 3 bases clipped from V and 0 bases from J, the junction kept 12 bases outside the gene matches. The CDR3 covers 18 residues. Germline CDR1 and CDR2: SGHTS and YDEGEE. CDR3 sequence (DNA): TGTGCCAGCAGCTCGGGACAGCAAAGATTTTATAGCAATCAGCCCCAGCATTTT. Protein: CASSSGQQRFYSNQPQHF.

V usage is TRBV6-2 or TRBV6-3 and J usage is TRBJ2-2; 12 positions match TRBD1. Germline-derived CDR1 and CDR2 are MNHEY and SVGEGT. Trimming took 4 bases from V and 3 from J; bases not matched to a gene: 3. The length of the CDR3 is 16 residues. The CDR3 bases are TGTGCCAGCAGTTGGGGACAGGGGGCGGACACCGGGGAGCTGTTTTTT. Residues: CASSWGQGADTGELFF.

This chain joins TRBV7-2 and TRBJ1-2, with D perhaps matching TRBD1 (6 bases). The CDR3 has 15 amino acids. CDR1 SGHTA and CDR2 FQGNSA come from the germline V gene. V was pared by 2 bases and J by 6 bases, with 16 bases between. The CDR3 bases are TGTGCCAGCAGCTTATTAGGGGGATCTGCCAATGGCTACACCTTC. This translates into CASSLLGGSANGYTF.

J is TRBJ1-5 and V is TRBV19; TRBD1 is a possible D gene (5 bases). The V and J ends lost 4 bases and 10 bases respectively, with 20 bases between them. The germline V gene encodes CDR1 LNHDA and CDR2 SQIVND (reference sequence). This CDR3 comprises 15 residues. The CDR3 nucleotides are TGTGCCAGTAGTAAGGGCAGGGTGGGAACAGTTCCCCAGCATTTT. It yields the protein CASSKGRVGTVPQHF. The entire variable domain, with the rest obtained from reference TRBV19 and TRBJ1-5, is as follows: DGGITQSPKYLFRKEGQNVTLSCEQNLNHDAMYWYRQDPGQGLRLIYYSQIVNDFQKGDIAEGYSVSREKKESFPLTVTSAQKNPTAFYLCASSKGRVGTVPQHFGDGTRLSIL.

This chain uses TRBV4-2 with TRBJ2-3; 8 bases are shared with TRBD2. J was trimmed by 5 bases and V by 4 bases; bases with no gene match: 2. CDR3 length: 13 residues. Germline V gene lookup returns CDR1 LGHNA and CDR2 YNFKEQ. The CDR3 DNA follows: TGTGCCAGCAGCCCCGGGGGGGTAGATACGCAGTATTTT. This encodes CASSPGGVDTQYF.

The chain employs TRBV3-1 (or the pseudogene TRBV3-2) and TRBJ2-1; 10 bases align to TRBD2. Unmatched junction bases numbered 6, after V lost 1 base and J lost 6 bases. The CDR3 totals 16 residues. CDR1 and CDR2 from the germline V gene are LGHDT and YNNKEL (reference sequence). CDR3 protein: CASSQASAGGLNEQFF. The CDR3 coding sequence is TGTGCCAGCAGCCAAGCCTCAGCGGGGGGGCTCAATGAGCAGTTCTTC.

The CDR3 region has the DNA TGTGCCAGCCCAGGGGCCATGAACACTGAAGCTTTCTTT. This sequence encodes CASPGAMNTEAFF. V usage is TRBV28 and J usage is TRBJ1-1; D might be TRBD1 (6 bases). V lost 8 bases and J lost 0, with 10 bases in between. The V gene's germline CDR1 is MDHEN and CDR2 SYDVKM. The CDR3 has 13 amino acids.

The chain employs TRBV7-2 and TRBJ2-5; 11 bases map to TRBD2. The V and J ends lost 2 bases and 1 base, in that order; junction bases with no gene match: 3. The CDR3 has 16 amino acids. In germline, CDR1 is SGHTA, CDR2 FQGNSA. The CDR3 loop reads CASSLMLAGGQETQYF. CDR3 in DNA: TGTGCCAGCAGCTTAATGCTAGCGGGGGGCCAAGAGACCCAGTACTTC.

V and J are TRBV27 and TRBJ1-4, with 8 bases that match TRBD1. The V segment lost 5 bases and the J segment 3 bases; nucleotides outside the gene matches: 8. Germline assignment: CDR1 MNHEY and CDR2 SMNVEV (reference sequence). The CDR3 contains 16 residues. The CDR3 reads CASSPRQGQANEKLFF. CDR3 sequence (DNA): TGTGCCAGCAGTCCCCGACAGGGGCAGGCTAATGAAAAACTGTTTTTT.

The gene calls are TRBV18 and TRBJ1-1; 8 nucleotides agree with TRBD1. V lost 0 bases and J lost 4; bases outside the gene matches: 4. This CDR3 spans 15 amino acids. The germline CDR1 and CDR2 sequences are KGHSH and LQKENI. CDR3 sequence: CASSPPSGGGTEAFF. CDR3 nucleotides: TGTGCCAGCTCACCACCTTCAGGGGGCGGCACTGAAGCTTTCTTT.

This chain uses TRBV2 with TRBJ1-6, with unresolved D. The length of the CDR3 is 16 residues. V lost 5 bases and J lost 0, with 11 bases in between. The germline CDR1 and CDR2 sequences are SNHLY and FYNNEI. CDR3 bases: TGTGCCAGCAGTCGAACCGGGAGCTCCTATAATTCACCCCTCCACTTT. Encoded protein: CASSRTGSSYNSPLHF. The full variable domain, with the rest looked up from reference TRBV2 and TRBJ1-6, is EPEVTQTPSHQVTQMGQEVILRCVPISNHLYFYWYRQILGQKVEFLVSFYNNEISEKSEIFDDQFSVERPDGSNFTLKIRSTKLEDSAMYFCASSRTGSSYNSPLHFGNGTRLTVT.

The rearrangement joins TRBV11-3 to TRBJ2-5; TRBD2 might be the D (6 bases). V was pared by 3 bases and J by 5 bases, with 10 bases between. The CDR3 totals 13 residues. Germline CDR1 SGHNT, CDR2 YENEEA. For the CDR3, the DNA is TGTGCCAGCAGCTTGGGGGGTCGGGAGACCCAGTACTTC. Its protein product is CASSLGGRETQYF.

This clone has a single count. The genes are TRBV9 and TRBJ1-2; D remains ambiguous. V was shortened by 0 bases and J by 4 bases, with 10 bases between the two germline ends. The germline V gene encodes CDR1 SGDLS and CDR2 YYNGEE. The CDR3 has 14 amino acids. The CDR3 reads CASSVDGEAYGYTF. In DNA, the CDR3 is TGTGCCAGCAGCGTAGATGGGGAGGCCTATGGCTACACCTTC.

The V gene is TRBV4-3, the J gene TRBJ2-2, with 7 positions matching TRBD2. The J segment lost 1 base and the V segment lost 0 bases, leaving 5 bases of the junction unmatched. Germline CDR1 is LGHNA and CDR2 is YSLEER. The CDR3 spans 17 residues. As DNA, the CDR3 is TGCGCCAGCAGCCAAGAGGCTGGCGGGGGGAACACCGGGGAGCTGTTTTTT. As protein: CASSQEAGGGNTGELFF.

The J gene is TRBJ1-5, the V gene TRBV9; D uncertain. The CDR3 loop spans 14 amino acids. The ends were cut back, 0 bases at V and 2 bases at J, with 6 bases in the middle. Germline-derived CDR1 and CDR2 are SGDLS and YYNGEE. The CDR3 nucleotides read TGTGCCAGCAGCGTAGGCCAGGGCAATCAGCCCCAGCATTTT. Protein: CASSVGQGNQPQHF.